This T cell receptor beta chain was captured by sequencing in a study of T cell responses to AZD1222 COVID-19 vaccine. Study-wide findings and caveats: Clonal diversity was possibly underestimated, and white British individuals and females predominated among donors. Two AZD1222 administrations were followed by greater Spike-specific TCR breadth and depth.

TCRdb's copy holds only in-frame clones and misses some; the assay was immunoSEQ multiplex PCR. Of about 110,000 clones in the sample, around 91% were seen once. Comment on this clone: The target antigen is unknown.

Germline CDR1 MNHEY, CDR2 SVGAGI. This CDR3 is 13 amino acids long. Deletions cut 8 bases from V and 6 bases from J, with 16 bases between. Pooled together were second doses at about 4 or about 12 weeks. This receptor was identified in an adult who received the AZD1222 COVID-19 vaccine. Sequencing was performed on peripheral blood, taken 28 days after the second AZD1222 dose. This chain links TRBV6-5 with TRBJ1-2; no clear D. CDR3 in amino acids: CASQSNFVDGYTF. The CDR3 DNA is TGTGCCAGCCAAAGTAATTTCGTTGATGGCTACACCTTC.